This T cell receptor (beta chain) is drawn from a study of T cells in Graves' hyperthyroidism and ophthalmopathy. Findings and caveats of the study: Most thyroid clonotypes expanded above 0.001 appeared in blood too.

Germline V gene data show CDR1 as SGDLS and CDR2 as YYNGEE. The CDR3 contains 16 residues. Trimming at V came to 1 base and at J to 5 bases, leaving 9 bases not matched to a gene. This clonotype was recorded at least ten times. The antigen remains unidentified. In making diagnoses, clinical symptoms, serum thyroxine and TRAb, thyroid ultrasound and orbital computed tomography were all used. There were TCR beta CDR3 regions amplified from RNA transcripts. The study used the HTBI primer set for a first-round RT-PCR of the TCR CDR3. Each CDR3 protein is one row after TCRdb ran MiXCR on the multiplex PCR reads. Among a few hundred thousand distinct CDR3 sequences listed, about 43% were seen once.

Sequenced: peripheral blood or thyroid tissue (not recorded which). This chain connects TRBV9 to TRBJ1-1; 9 nucleotides agree with TRBD1. This TCR was sampled from a woman aged 18-30 years with Graves' hyperthyroidism. The CDR3 DNA follows: TGTGCCAGCAGCGTAATCCCACAGGGGGCGAGGACTGAAGCTTTCTTT. It is translated as CASSVIPQGARTEAFF.